This note documents a single T cell receptor (beta chain) sequence. Its antigen is unidentified. The data stem from a study of T cell responses to AZD1222 COVID-19 vaccine. Across the whole study: Second-dose schedules of about 4 or about 12 weeks were combined. Study results and limitations: Mostly white British, mostly female donors; authors suggested clonal diversity may be underestimated. Sampling that yielded the repertoires occurred only after the peak T cell response. The number of AZD1222 recipients seropositive at baseline was only five or six.

Germline assignment: CDR1 MDHEN and CDR2 SYDVKM. Germline trimming cut 5 bases from V and 4 bases from J; bases unmatched to any gene: 10. This CDR3 has 16 residues. Produced via immunoSEQ multiplex PCR; TCRdb's table is partial and in-frame only. Of 150,000 to 200,000 clones listed, 85% to 95% are singletons. The clonotype comes from an adult in good health. The chain combines TRBV28 with TRBJ1-5; 8 bases map to TRBD1. The starting material was peripheral blood, obtained on day 0 of AZD1222 vaccination. The CDR3 loop reads CASSPHVGTGNQPQHF. The CDR3 DNA follows: TGTGCCAGCAGTCCCCATGTGGGGACAGGTAATCAGCCCCAGCATTTT. Using reference TRBV28 and TRBJ1-5 for the parts outside the CDR3, the full variable domain is DVKVTQSSRYLVKRTGEKVFLECVQDMDHENMFWYRQDPGLGLRLIYFSYDVKMKEKGDIPEGYSVSREKKERFSLILESASTNQTSMYLCASSPHVGTGNQPQHFGDGTRLSIL.